The 31 T cell receptor beta chains presented below share a single source sample, sequenced in a study of regulatory T cells in long-lasting Graves disease (dated by TCRdb to about 2021). The library was generated by multiplex PCR. Sequencing relied on an Illumina HiSeq 4000. iRepertoire HTBI primers and Arm-PCR amplification of CDR3 regions were used to construct TCR beta libraries. TCRdb handled the public reads itself, with Q25 trimming in fastp and clone calling in MiXCR, and kept productive beta chains. Duplicate CDR3 protein sequences are folded into a single record with the most common DNA and genes. This sample holds 300,000 to 400,000 distinct CDR3 sequences; approximately 15% were observed only once. The ten biggest clones cover approximately 30% of the sample. The time point label on this specimen signifies: newly diagnosed GD, antithyroid drugs for less than 3 months. For both TCR sequencing and RNA sequencing, RNA was extracted from PBMCs in TRIzol.

These records were also assigned to another study, of T cells in Graves' hyperthyroidism and ophthalmopathy.

This sample comprised peripheral blood mononuclear cells (PBMCs), obtained at new diagnosis, from a patient treated with antithyroid drugs. The receptors were sampled from a man aged 35-49 years with Graves disease. Donor details come from another sample of the same person, matched by shared clones.

The sample holds many counts of this clonotype. The rearrangement links TRBV28 to TRBJ2-3, with a weak D call TRBD2 (6 bases). The germline V gene encodes CDR1 MDHEN and CDR2 SYDVKM. The V end was cut by 6 bases, the J end by 3 bases, with 13 bases between. This CDR3 has 14 residues. Written as DNA, the CDR3 is TGTGCCAGCAGCCCACGGGGGAGGACAGATACGCAGTATTTT. This encodes CASSPRGRTDTQYF.

The V gene is TRBV20-1, the J gene TRBJ1-1, with D hard to call. Trimming took off 3 bases at V and 6 bases at J, with 11 bases between the two ends. CDR1 and CDR2 from the germline V gene are DFQATT and SNEGSKA (reference sequence). This CDR3 has 12 residues. CDR3 coding DNA: TGCAGTGCTAGTCGGGGTGGGGCTGAAGCTTTCTTT. Residues: CSASRGGAEAFF.

J is TRBJ2-6 and V is TRBV28; D is possibly TRBD1 or TRBD2 (5 bases each). CDR3 length: 16 residues. V lost 2 bases, J lost 0 bases, and 8 bases lay in between. The germline V gene has CDR1 MDHEN and CDR2 SYDVKM. CDR3: CASSLGDLSGANVLTF. Here the CDR3 DNA reads TGTGCCAGCAGTTTAGGGGACCTCTCTGGGGCCAACGTCCTGACTTTC.

There are a few counts of this clonotype. V usage is TRBV29-1 and J usage is TRBJ2-3; no reliable D call. This CDR3 has 13 amino acids. In germline, CDR1 is SQVTM, CDR2 ANQGSEA. Between the trimmed V and J ends, which lost 3 bases and 2 bases, there was a span of 9 bases. CDR3 sequence: CSVDAGNTDTQYF. The CDR3 DNA is TGCAGCGTTGACGCAGGAAACACAGATACGCAGTATTTT.

Ten or more counts support this clonotype. The J gene is TRBJ1-1, the V gene TRBV2, with D hard to call. This CDR3 has 13 residues. The germline V gene encodes CDR1 SNHLY and CDR2 FYNNEI. V shed 6 bases and J shed 10 bases, with 18 bases lying between them. CDR3 DNA: TGTGCCAGCAGCCGGGCGGTGAGACTGGCAGCTTTCTTT. This encodes CASSRAVRLAAFF.

The table lists this clonotype with a few counts. The chain is built from TRBV6-5 and TRBJ1-6; weak D call: TRBD1 (6 bases). The CDR3 length is 15 residues. V was clipped by 0 bases and J by 10 bases, with 13 bases between them. Germline values: CDR1 MNHEY, CDR2 SVGAGI. CDR3 region: CASSYSRGWGSPLHF. As DNA, the CDR3 is TGTGCCAGCAGTTACTCGAGGGGGTGGGGATCACCCCTCCACTTT.

At least ten counts were recorded for this clonotype. The chain is built from TRBV5-1 and TRBJ2-5; tentative D call: TRBD2 (5 bases). Looked up from germline, CDR1 is SGHRS and CDR2 is YFSETQ. The CDR3 has 13 residues. The V end was cut by 2 bases, the J end by 5 bases, with 10 bases between. This CDR3 reads CASSFIGGETQYF. The CDR3 DNA reads TGCGCCAGCAGCTTTATTGGCGGGGAGACCCAGTACTTC.

This clonotype was detected ten times or more. This chain connects TRBV7-9 to TRBJ1-2; 7 positions match TRBD1. V lost 5 bases and J lost 4; bases outside the gene matches: 4. CDR3 size: 13 residues. Germline V gives CDR1 SEHNR, CDR2 FQNEAQ (reference sequence). The CDR3 sequence is CASSQRDSYGYTF. CDR3 bases: TGTGCCAGCAGCCAACGGGACAGCTATGGCTACACCTTC. The complete variable domain, with remaining parts taken from reference TRBV7-9 and TRBJ1-2, reads DTGVSQNPRHKITKRGQNVTFRCDPISEHNRLYWYRQTLGQGPEFLTYFQNEAQLEKSRLLSDRFSAERPKGSFSTLEIQRTEQGDSAMYLCASSQRDSYGYTFGSGTRLTVV.

This chain uses TRBV7-3 with TRBJ2-2; 8 bases match TRBD2. V shed 2 bases, J shed 4 bases, and the junction held 6 bases outside the gene matches. This CDR3 spans 16 amino acids. The V gene's germline CDR1 is SGHTA and CDR2 FQGTGA. CDR3: CASSLAAGGATGELFF. DNA of the CDR3: TGTGCCAGCAGCTTAGCTGCCGGGGGGGCCACCGGGGAGCTGTTTTTT. Supplemented by reference TRBV7-3 and TRBJ2-2, the full variable domain reads GAGVSQTPSNKVTEKGKYVELRCDPISGHTALYWYRQSLGQGPEFLIYFQGTGAADDSGLPNDRFFAVRPEGSVSTLKIQRTERGDSAVYLCASSLAAGGATGELFFGEGSRLTVL.

Turning to this clonotype: The junction does not match germline at one end; this may be a read error. The chain is built from TRBV5-1 and TRBJ1-4; TRBD1 agrees at 7 bases. The CDR3 extends over 15 amino acids. CDR1 and CDR2 (germline): SGHRS, YFSETQ. CDR3 sequence: CTSSKIGTANEKLFF. CDR3 in DNA: TGCACCAGCAGCAAAATCGGGACAGCTAATGAAAAACTGTTTTTT.

This clonotype has at least ten counts. V and J are TRBV20-1 and TRBJ2-5, with D hard to call. Germline lookup yields CDR1 DFQATT and CDR2 SNEGSKA (reference sequence). The CDR3 runs 13 residues. Trimming took 3 bases from V and 5 from J, leaving 13 bases between them. Written as DNA, the CDR3 is TGCAGTGCTAGGAACAGTATAGGGGAGACCCAGTACTTC. Translating it yields CSARNSIGETQYF.

This clonotype was observed at least ten times. This chain joins TRBV11-2 and TRBJ1-1; possibly TRBD1 for D (6 bases). The V end was cut by 3 bases, the J end by 6 bases, with 11 bases between. The CDR3 length is 13 residues. CDR1 is SGHAT and CDR2 is FQNNGV in the germline V gene. CDR3 sequence: CASSFTGYAEAFF. For the CDR3, the DNA is TGTGCCAGCAGCTTCACAGGGTATGCTGAAGCTTTCTTT.

This clonotype was observed at least ten times. Here the CDR3 reads CASSILATYEQYF. In DNA form, the CDR3 reads TGTGCCAGCAGTATTCTAGCCACCTACGAGCAGTACTTC. J is TRBJ2-7 and V is TRBV28, with D possibly TRBD2 on 5 matching bases. V lost 5 bases and J 2 bases, leaving 10 bases between the germline ends. This CDR3 spans 13 amino acids. CDR1 MDHEN and CDR2 SYDVKM come from the germline V gene.

This clonotype was detected ten times or more. V is TRBV10-3 and J is TRBJ1-5, with 7 bases identical to TRBD1. Trimming took 4 bases from V and 2 from J; bases not matched to a gene: 2. This CDR3 is 14 amino acids long. Germline V gives CDR1 ENHRY, CDR2 SYGVKD. This CDR3 is CAISGQGGNQPQHF. In nucleotides, the CDR3 is TGTGCCATCAGTGGACAGGGTGGCAATCAGCCCCAGCATTTT.

This clonotype was seen many times. This chain connects TRBV24-1 to TRBJ2-2; TRBD2 is a possible D gene (5 bases). Between the trimmed V and J ends, which lost 5 bases and 4 bases, there was a span of 16 bases. There are 16 residues in the CDR3. Germline CDR1 reads KGHDR; CDR2 reads SFDVKD. The CDR3 DNA sequence: TGTGCCACCAGTGCCACCCTTTGGGCGGGCACCGGGGAGCTGTTTTTT. It translates to CATSATLWAGTGELFF.

This clonotype was observed many times. The gene calls are TRBV19 and TRBJ2-3, with TRBD2 matching over 10 bases. This CDR3 has 15 residues. Germline values: CDR1 LNHDA, CDR2 SQIVND (reference sequence). V shed 6 bases and J 1 base; nucleotides not matched to a gene: 4. CDR3 sequence reads: CASRRTSGGTDTQYF. In DNA, the CDR3 is TGTGCCAGTAGGCGTACTAGCGGGGGCACAGATACGCAGTATTTT.

The sample holds a few counts of this clonotype. A read error may account for a junction end that differs from germline. The rearrangement uses TRBV6-1 and TRBJ2-7; D remains ambiguous. Germline assignment: CDR1 MNHNS and CDR2 SASEGT. CDR3 length equals 11 residues. The CDR3 region is CAGSNSYEQYF. The CDR3 DNA reads TGTGCCGGCAGTAACAGCTACGAGCAGTACTTC.

This clonotype has just a few counts. The chain couples TRBV12-5 to TRBJ2-2; TRBD1 is a possible D gene (6 bases). The germline CDR1 and CDR2 sequences are LGHNT and FRNRAP. Trimming stripped 4 bases from V and 5 bases from J, with 20 bases between. The CDR3 runs 17 residues. CDR3 DNA sequence: TGTGCTAGTGGTTGGACATACCCAGGGGAAGATACCGGGGAGCTGTTTTTT. It yields the protein CASGWTYPGEDTGELFF. The whole variable domain, filled in from reference TRBV12-5 and TRBJ2-2, reads DARVTQTPRHKVTEMGQEVTMRCQPILGHNTVFWYRQTMMQGLELLAYFRNRAPLDDSGMPKDRFSAEMPDATLATLKIQPSEPRDSAVYFCASGWTYPGEDTGELFFGEGSRLTVL.

The table lists this clonotype with many counts. This chain joins TRBV20-1 and TRBJ1-5, with TRBD1 matching 7 bases. This CDR3 is 12 amino acids long. Trimming cost V 5 bases and J 2 bases; bases outside gene matches: 0. CDR1 and CDR2 from the germline V gene are DFQATT and SNEGSKA (reference sequence). CDR3 sequence (DNA): TGCAGTGCTGGGACAGGCAATCAGCCCCAGCATTTT. The encoded protein is CSAGTGNQPQHF.

With regard to this clonotype: Since the CDR3 does not end with the conserved phenylalanine or tryptophan, this likely comes from a read error. It is unclear where the CDR3 begins or ends on the DNA, so no DNA is shown, and the CDR3 is as TCRdb lists it. The chain combines TRBV4-3 with TRBJ1-1. Looked up from germline, CDR1 is LGHNA and CDR2 is YSLEER. The CDR3 length is 14 residues, termini included. This chain's CDR3 is CASSLQGGNTEASS.

In its sample, this clonotype was seen many times. This rearrangement joins TRBV9 to TRBJ2-3; D is perhaps TRBD2 (7 bases). CDR3 length: 15 amino acids. The V gene lost 0 bases and the J gene lost 6 bases, with 14 bases spanning the gap. Germline CDR1 SGDLS, CDR2 YYNGEE. This CDR3 is CASSVGGGPHDTQYF. In DNA, the CDR3 is TGTGCCAGCAGCGTAGGGGGGGGGCCTCACGATACGCAGTATTTT.

This clonotype was picked up a small number of times. This sequence joins TRBV29-1 and TRBJ1-2; a weak D match, TRBD1 (6 bases). Looked up from germline, CDR1 is SQVTM and CDR2 is ANQGSEA. Trimming cost V 6 bases and J 14 bases, with 22 bases left between them. This CDR3 has 12 amino acids. CDR3 in DNA: TGCAGCGTGGACAACAACAGGGCCTCTAGAACCTTC. This encodes CSVDNNRASRTF.

This clonotype was counted many times. The V and J genes are TRBV2 and TRBJ1-5; a possible D gene is TRBD1 (6 bases). This CDR3 has 13 amino acids. The V gene lost 5 bases and the J gene lost 7 bases, with 12 bases spanning the gap. CDR1 and CDR2 from the germline V gene are SNHLY and FYNNEI. CDR3 sequence (DNA): TGTGCCAGCAGTACAGGGTTCAGGCAGCCCCAGCATTTT. Its protein product is CASSTGFRQPQHF.

In its sample, this clonotype was seen many times. The V gene is TRBV30, the J gene TRBJ2-5; 7 bases map to TRBD2. The CDR3 is 15 residues long. Germline V gene sequence: CDR1 GTSNPN, CDR2 SVGIG (reference sequence). The V segment lost 2 bases and the J segment 4 bases; nucleotides outside the gene matches: 10. The CDR3 is CAWSWSGVTGETQYF. DNA of the CDR3: TGTGCCTGGAGTTGGAGCGGGGTCACAGGAGAGACCCAGTACTTC.

For this clonotype: A read error may explain this, as a much larger clone is one base away. The chain carries TRBV28 and TRBJ1-5; maybe TRBD1 (5 bases). With 3 bases removed from V and 5 bases from J, the gap between germline ends came to 14 bases. Per the germline V gene, CDR1 is MDHEN and CDR2 is SYDVKM. This CDR3 has 15 residues. The CDR3 protein is CASSLRGSGDQPQHF. DNA for the CDR3: TGTGCCAGCAGTTTGAGGGGCAGCGGCGATCAGCCCCAGCATTTT.

The chain employs TRBV20-1 and TRBJ1-2; 8 bases agree with TRBD1. V was clipped by 3 bases and J by 4 bases; unmatched bases: 10. This CDR3 is 15 amino acids long. The germline V gene encodes CDR1 DFQATT and CDR2 SNEGSKA (reference sequence). DNA of the CDR3: TGCAGTGCTAGCCCTAGAGGACAGGGTACCTATGGCTACACCTTC. Translation gives CSASPRGQGTYGYTF.

This clonotype was seen many times. The chain joins TRBV12-5 to TRBJ2-2; weak D call: TRBD1 (5 bases). CDR1 LGHNT and CDR2 FRNRAP come from the germline V gene. Trimming removed 1 base at V and 6 bases at J, with 18 bases between. This CDR3 contains 17 residues. The CDR3 DNA is TGTGCTAGTGGTTTGGCGATAGACAGTTTTTGGTCCGGGGAGCTGTTTTTT. It encodes CASGLAIDSFWSGELFF.

The rearrangement links TRBV27 to TRBJ2-3, with D unresolved. Germline V gives CDR1 MNHEY, CDR2 SMNVEV (reference sequence). V was pared by 6 bases and J by 3 bases, with 13 bases between. This CDR3 spans 14 amino acids. CDR3 coding DNA: TGTGCCAGCAGAATTGGCGGTACTACAGATACGCAGTATTTT. Translating it yields CASRIGGTTDTQYF.

Many counts were recorded for this clonotype. A junction end diverges from the germline sequence, so it may reflect a read error. The chain couples TRBV5-1 to TRBJ2-3; 8 nucleotides line up with TRBD1. The CDR3 loop spans 16 amino acids. Germline lookup yields CDR1 SGHRS and CDR2 YFSETQ. The CDR3 reads CASSLVSGGRGDTQYF. The CDR3 bases are TGCGCCAGCAGTTTGGTATCAGGGGGCAGAGGAGATACGCAGTATTTT.

The chain recombines TRBV9 with TRBJ2-7; D is possibly TRBD2 (7 bases). Per germline, CDR1 SGDLS and CDR2 YYNGEE. CDR3 length: 14 amino acids. V lost 0 bases and J 6 bases, leaving 13 bases between the germline ends. The CDR3 region has the DNA TGTGCCAGCAGCGTAGGGGGGGGCCTAGGCGAGCAGTACTTC. As protein: CASSVGGGLGEQYF.

This clonotype was seen a few times. The chain employs TRBV5-1 and TRBJ2-7; 8 bases fit TRBD1. The germline CDR1 and CDR2 sequences are SGHRS and YFSETQ. The length of the CDR3 is 14 residues. The trim removed 0 bases at V and 6 bases at J, leaving 5 bases unmatched. The CDR3 here is CASSLGSGGFEQYF. DNA for the CDR3: TGCGCCAGCAGCTTGGGGTCAGGGGGCTTCGAGCAGTACTTC.